This T cell receptor (beta chain) was found in a study of blood T cell repertoires in COVID-19. Looking at the study overall: The samples span acute and convalescent COVID-19 from the United States, Italy and Spain. T cells, B-cell-depleted T cells, or PBMCs provided the cDNA or gDNA that served as material.

The CDR3 is made up of 19 amino acids. In the study's own analysis: Amplifying reference gene primers gave estimates of nucleated cell counts. TCRdb keeps only in-frame clones here, not all; method: immunoSEQ multiplex PCR. D and trimming were read from the DNA, whereas the V and J calls and clone size are those reported in that table. The data show 140,000 or so clones, with 88% seen just once and 1.5% to 2% held by the top ten. The receptor was derived from a man between 65 and 85 years old with acute or convalescent COVID-19. The rearrangement uses TRBV21-1 and TRBJ1-5. TRBV21-1 is a pseudogene locus. Sequencing input: peripheral blood. CDR3: CASSKVRYDAPSDNQPQHF. The CDR3 DNA reads TGTGCCAGCAGCAAAGTTCGTTACGACGCCCCCAGCGATAATCAGCCCCAGCATTTT.